This T cell receptor (beta chain) was captured by sequencing in a study of blood T cell repertoires in COVID-19. Study in general: Collection of acute and convalescent COVID-19 samples took place in the United States, Italy and Spain.

Trimming cost V 5 bases and J 6 bases; bases outside gene matches: 7. This CDR3 contains 16 residues. The germline V gene encodes CDR1 SEHNR and CDR2 FQNEAQ (reference sequence). In the original processing: Estimates of nucleated cell counts were drawn from the amplification of reference gene primers. Sequencing was performed with immunoSEQ multiplex PCR; in TCRdb, only in-frame clones are kept and a portion is missing. That table supplies the V and J calls and clone size; D and trimming were determined from the DNA. The sample includes approximately 480,000 clones, roughly 87% seen only once; the top ten take 0.7%. Cohort allocation depended upon clinical history that participants reported.

V usage is TRBV7-9 and J usage is TRBJ1-6; 10 bases line up with TRBD1. The source of this sequence is a woman between 18 and 29 years old who had recovered from COVID-19. Sequencing used PBMCs or T cells enriched from blood (not recorded which). CDR3 sequence: CASSPPTGGRNSPLHF. The CDR3 nucleotides read TGTGCCAGCAGCCCACCGACAGGGGGCCGTAATTCACCCCTCCACTTT.